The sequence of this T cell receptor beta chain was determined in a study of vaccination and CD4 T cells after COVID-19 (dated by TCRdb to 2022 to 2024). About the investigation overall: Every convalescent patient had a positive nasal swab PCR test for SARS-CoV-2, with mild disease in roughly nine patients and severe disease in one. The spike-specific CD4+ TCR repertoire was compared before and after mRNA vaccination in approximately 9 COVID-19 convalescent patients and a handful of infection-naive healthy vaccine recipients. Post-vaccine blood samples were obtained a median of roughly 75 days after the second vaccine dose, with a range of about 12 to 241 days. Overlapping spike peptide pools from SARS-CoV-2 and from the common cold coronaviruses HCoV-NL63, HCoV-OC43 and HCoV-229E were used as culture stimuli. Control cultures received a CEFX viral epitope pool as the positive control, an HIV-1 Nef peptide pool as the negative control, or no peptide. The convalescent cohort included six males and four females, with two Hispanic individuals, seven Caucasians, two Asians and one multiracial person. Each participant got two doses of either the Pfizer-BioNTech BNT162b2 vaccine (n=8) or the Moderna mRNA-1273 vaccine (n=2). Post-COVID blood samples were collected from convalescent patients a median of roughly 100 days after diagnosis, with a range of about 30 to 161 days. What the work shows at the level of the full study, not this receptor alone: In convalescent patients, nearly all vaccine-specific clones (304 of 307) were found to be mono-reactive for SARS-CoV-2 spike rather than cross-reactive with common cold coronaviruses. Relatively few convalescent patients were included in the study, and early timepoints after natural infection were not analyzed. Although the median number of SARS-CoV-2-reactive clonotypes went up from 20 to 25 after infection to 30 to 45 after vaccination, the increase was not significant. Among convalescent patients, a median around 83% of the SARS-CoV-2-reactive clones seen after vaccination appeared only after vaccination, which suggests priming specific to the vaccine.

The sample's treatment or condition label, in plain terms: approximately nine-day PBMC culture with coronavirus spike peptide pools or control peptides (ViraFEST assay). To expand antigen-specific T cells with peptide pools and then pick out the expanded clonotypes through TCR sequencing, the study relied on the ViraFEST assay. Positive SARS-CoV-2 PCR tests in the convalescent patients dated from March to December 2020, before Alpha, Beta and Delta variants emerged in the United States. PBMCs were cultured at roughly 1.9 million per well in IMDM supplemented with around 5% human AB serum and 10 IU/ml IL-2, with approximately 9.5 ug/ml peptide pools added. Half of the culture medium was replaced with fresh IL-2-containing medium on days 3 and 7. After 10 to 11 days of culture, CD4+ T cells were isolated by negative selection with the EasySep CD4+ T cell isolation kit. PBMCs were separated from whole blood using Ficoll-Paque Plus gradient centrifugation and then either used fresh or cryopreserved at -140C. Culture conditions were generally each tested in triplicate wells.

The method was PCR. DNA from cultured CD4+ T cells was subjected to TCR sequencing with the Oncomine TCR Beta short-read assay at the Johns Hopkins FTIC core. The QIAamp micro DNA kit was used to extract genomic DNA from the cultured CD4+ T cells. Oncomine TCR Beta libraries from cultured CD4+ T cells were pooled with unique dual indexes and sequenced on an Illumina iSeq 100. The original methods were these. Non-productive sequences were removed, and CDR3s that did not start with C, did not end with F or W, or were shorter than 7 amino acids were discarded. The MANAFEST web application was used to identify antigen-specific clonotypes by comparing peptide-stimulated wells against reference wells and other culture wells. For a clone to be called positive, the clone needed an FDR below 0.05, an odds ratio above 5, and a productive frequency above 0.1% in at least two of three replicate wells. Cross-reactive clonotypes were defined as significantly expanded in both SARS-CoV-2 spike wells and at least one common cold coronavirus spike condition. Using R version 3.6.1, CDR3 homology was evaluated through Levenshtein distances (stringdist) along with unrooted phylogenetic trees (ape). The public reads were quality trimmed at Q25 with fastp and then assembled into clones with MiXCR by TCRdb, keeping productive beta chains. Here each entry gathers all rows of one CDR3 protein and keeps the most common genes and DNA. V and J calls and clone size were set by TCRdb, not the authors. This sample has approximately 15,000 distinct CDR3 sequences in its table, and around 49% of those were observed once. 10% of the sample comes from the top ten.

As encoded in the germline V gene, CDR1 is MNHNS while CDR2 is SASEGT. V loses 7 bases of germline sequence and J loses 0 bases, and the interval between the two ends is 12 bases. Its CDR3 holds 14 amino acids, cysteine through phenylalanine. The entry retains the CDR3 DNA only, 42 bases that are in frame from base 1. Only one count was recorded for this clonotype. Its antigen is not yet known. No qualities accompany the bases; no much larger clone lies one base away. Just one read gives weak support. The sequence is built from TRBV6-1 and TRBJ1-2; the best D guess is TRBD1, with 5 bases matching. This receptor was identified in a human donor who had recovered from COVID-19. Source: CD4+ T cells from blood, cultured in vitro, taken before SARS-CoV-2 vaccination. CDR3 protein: CASTRAGANYGYTF. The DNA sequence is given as TGTGCCAGCACCCGCGCGGGGGCTAACTATGGCTACACCTTC.